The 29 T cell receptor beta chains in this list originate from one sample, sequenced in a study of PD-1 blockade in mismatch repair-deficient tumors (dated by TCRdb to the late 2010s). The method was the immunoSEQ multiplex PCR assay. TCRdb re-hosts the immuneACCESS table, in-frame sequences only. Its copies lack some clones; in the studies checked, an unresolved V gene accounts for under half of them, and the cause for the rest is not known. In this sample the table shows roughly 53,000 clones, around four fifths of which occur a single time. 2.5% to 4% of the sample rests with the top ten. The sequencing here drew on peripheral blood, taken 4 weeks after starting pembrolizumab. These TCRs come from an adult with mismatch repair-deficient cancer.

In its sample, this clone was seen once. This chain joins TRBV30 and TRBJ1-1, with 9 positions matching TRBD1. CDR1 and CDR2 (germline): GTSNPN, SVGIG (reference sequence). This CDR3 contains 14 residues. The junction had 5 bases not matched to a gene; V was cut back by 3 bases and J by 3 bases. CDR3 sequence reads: CAWSTGGTDTEAFF. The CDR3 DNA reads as TGTGCCTGGAGCACAGGGGGCACGGACACTGAAGCTTTCTTT.

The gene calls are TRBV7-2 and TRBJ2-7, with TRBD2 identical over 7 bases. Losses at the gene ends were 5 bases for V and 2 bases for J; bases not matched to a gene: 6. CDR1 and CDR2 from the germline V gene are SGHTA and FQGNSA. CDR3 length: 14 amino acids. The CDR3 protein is CASSPAGSPYEQYF. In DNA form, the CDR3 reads TGTGCCAGCAGCCCAGCGGGGTCACCCTACGAGCAGTACTTC.

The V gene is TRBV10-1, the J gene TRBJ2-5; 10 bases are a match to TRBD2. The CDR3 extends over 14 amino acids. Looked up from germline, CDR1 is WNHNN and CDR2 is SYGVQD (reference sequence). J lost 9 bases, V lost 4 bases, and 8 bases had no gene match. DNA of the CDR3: TGCGCCAGCAGTGCAAGGCCTAGCGGGGGAGCCCAGTACTTC. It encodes CASSARPSGGAQYF.

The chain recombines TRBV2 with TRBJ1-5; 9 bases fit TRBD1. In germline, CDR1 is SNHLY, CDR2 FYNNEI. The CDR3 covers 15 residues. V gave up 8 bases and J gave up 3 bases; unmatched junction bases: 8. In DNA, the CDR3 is TGTGCCAGCCGCGTCAGGACAGGGGTCAATCAGCCCCAGCATTTT. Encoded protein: CASRVRTGVNQPQHF.

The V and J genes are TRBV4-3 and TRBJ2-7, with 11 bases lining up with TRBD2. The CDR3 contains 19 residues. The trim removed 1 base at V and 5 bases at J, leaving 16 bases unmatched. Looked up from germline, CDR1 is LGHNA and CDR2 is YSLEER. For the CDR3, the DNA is TGCGCCAGCAGCCAAGCAACGGGAAGTTTAGCGGGAGGGCCAAACGAGCAGTACTTC. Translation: CASSQATGSLAGGPNEQYF.

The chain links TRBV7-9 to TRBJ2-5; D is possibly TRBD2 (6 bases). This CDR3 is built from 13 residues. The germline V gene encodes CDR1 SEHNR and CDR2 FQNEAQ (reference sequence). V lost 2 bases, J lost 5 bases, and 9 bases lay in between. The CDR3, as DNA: TGTGCCAGCAGCTTAACGGGGGAGGAGACCCAGTACTTC. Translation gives CASSLTGEETQYF.

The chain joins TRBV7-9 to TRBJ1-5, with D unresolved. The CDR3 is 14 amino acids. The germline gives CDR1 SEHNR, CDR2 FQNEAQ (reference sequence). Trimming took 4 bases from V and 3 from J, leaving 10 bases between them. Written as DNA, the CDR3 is TGTGCCAGCAGCTCCAACCGGGACAATCAGCCCCAGCATTTT. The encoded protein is CASSSNRDNQPQHF.

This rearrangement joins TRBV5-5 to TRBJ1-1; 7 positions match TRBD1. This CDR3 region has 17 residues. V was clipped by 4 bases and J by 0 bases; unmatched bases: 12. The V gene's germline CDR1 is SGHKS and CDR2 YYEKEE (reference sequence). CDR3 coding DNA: TGTGCCAGCAGCCGTTCTACAGGGGCTTTACTGAACACTGAAGCTTTCTTT. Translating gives CASSRSTGALLNTEAFF.

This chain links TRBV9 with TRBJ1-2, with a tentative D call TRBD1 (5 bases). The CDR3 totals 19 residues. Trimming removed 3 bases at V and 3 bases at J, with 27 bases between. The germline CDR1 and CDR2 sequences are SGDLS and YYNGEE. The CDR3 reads CASSGEQKSQVLGDYGYTF. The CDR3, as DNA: TGTGCCAGCAGCGGAGAGCAAAAGTCACAGGTCCTGGGGGACTATGGCTACACCTTC. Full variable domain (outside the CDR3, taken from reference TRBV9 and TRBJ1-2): DSGVTQTPKHLITATGQRVTLRCSPRSGDLSVYWYQQSLDQGLQFLIQYYNGEERAKGNILERFSAQQFPDLHSELNLSSLELGDSALYFCASSGEQKSQVLGDYGYTFGSGTRLTVV.

In nucleotides, the CDR3 is TGTGCCAGCAGCCCTTACAGACAGGCTTCCTACGAGCAGTACTTC. Protein: CASSPYRQASYEQYF. The chain links TRBV11-2 to TRBJ2-7, with TRBD1 as a possible D gene (6 bases). V dropped 5 bases and J dropped 1 base, with 15 bases sitting between them. This CDR3 comprises 15 residues. The germline CDR1 and CDR2 sequences are SGHAT and FQNNGV. The entire variable domain, with the rest obtained from reference TRBV11-2 and TRBJ2-7, is as follows: EAGVAQSPRYKIIEKRQSVAFWCNPISGHATLYWYQQILGQGPKLLIQFQNNGVVDDSQLPKDRFSAERLKGVDSTLKIQPAKLEDSAVYLCASSPYRQASYEQYFGPGTRLTVT.

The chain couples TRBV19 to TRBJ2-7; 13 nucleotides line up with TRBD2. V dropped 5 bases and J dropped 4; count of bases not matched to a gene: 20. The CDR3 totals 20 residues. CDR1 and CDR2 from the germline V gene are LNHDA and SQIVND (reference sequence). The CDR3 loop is CASSYLPGRKPGLAGYEQYF. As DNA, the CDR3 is TGTGCCAGTAGTTACCTTCCGGGACGGAAACCGGGACTAGCGGGATACGAGCAGTACTTC.

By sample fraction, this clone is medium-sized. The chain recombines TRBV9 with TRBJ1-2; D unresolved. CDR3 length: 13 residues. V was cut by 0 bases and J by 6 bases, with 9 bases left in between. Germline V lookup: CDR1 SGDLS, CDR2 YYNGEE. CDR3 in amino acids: CASSVGTLDGYTF. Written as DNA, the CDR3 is TGTGCCAGCAGCGTAGGGACGCTTGATGGCTACACCTTC.

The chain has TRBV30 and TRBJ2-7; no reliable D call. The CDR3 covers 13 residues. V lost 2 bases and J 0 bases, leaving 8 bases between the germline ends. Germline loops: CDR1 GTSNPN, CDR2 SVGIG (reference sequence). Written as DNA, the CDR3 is TGTGCCTGGAGTAGGAAGTACTCCTACGAGCAGTACTTC. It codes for CAWSRKYSYEQYF.

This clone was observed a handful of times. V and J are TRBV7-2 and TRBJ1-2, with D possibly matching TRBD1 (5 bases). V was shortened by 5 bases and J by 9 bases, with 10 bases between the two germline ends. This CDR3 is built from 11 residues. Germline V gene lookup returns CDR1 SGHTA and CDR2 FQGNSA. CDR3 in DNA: TGTGCCAGCAGCCCAGGGTTGAGCTACACCTTC. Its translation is CASSPGLSYTF.

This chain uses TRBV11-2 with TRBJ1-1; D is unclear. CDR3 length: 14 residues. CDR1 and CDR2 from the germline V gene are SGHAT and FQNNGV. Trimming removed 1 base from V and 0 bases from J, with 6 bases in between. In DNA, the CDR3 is TGTGCCAGCAGCTTAGTCACTTTGAACACTGAAGCTTTCTTT. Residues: CASSLVTLNTEAFF.

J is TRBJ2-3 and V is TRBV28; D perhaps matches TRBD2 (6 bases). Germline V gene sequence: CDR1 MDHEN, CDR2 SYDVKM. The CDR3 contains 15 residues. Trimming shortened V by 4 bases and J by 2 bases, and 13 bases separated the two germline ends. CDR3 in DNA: TGTGCCAGCAGTTACTCCGGGAGCCTCACAGATACGCAGTATTTT. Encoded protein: CASSYSGSLTDTQYF.

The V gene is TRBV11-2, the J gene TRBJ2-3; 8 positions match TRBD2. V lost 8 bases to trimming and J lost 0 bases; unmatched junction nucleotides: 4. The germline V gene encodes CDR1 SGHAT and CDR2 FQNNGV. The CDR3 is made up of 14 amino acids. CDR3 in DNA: TGTGCCAGCGATCTAGCGGGTAGCACAGATACGCAGTATTTT. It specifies CASDLAGSTDTQYF.

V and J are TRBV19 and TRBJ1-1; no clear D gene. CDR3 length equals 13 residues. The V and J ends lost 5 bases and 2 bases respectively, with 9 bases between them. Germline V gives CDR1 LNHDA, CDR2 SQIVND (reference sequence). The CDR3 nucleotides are TGTGCCAGTAGTCTTGATTACAACACTGAAGCTTTCTTT. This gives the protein CASSLDYNTEAFF.

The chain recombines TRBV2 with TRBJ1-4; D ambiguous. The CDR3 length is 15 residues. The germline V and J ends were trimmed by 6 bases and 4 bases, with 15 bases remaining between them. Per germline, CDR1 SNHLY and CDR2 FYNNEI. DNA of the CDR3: TGTGCCAGCAGCGGGTCGGACGGGAATAATGAAAAACTGTTTTTT. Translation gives CASSGSDGNNEKLFF.

The CDR3 DNA reads TGTGCCAGCAGCTTGTTTTTTATCCAGGGTATGCCTGAAGCTTTCTTT. This sequence encodes CASSLFFIQGMPEAFF. V usage is TRBV5-6 and J usage is TRBJ1-1, with D possibly matching TRBD1 (5 bases). Germline V CDR1 and CDR2: SGHDT, YYEEEE. Trimming took 1 base from V and 6 from J, leaving 19 bases between them. The CDR3 is 16 residues long.

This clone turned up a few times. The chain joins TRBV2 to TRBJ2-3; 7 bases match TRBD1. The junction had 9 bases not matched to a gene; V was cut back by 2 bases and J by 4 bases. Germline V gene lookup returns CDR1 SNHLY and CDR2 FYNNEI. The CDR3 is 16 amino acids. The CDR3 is CASSESLTGVPDTQYF. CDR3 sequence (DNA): TGTGCCAGCAGTGAAAGCCTTACAGGGGTTCCAGATACGCAGTATTTT.

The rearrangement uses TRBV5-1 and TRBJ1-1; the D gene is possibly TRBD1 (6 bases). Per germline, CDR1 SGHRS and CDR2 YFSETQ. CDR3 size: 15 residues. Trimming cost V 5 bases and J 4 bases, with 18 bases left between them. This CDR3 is CASRSIGGRVTEAFF. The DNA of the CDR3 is TGCGCCAGCAGATCCATTGGGGGCAGAGTCACTGAAGCTTTCTTT.

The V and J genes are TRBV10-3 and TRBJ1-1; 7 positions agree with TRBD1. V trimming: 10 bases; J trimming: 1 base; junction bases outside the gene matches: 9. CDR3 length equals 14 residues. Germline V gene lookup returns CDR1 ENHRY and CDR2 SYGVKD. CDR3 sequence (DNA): TGTGCCACCCTCGGACAGGCGGGGAACACTGAAGCTTTCTTT. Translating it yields CATLGQAGNTEAFF.

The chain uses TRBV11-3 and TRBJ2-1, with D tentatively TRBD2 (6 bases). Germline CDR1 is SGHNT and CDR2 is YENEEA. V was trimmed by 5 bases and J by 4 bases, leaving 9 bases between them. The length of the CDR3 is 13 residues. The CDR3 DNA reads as TGTGCCAGCAGCCTGGGACTTTACAATGAGCAGTTCTTC. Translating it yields CASSLGLYNEQFF.

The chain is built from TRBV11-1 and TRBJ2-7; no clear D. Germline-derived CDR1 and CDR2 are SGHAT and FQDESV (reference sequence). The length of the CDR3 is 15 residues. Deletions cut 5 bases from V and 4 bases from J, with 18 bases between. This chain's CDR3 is CASSPEMGLVYEQYF. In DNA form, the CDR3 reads TGTGCCAGCAGCCCCGAAATGGGCTTGGTGTACGAGCAGTACTTC.

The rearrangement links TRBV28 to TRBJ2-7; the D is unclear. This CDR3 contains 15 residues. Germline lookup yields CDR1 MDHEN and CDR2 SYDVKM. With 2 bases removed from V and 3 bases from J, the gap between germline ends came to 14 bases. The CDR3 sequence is CASSLLRLTNYEQYF. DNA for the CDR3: TGTGCCAGCAGTTTACTGCGACTGACCAACTACGAGCAGTACTTC.

CDR3 loop: CASSRDGIYEQYF. CDR3 nucleotide sequence: TGCGCCAGCAGCCGGGACGGTATCTACGAGCAGTACTTC. The chain employs TRBV5-1 and TRBJ2-7, with D perhaps assigned TRBD1 or TRBD2 (5 bases each). Germline assignment: CDR1 SGHRS and CDR2 YFSETQ. V was shortened by 4 bases and J by 3 bases, with 11 bases between the two germline ends. The CDR3 extends over 13 amino acids.

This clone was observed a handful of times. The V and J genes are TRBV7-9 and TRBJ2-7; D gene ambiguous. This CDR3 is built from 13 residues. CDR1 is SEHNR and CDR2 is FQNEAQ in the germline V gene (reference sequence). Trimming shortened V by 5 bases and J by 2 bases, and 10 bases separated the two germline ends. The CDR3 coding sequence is TGTGCCAGCAGCGCCCGTTCCACCTACGAGCAGTACTTC. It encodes CASSARSTYEQYF.

CDR3 DNA sequence: TGTGCCAGCAGCGTAGTTGCGGGGACCACTTACAATGAGCAGTTCTTC. This translates into CASSVVAGTTYNEQFF. The rearrangement uses TRBV9 and TRBJ2-1; TRBD2 is a possible D gene (6 bases). The CDR3 is 16 amino acids. Trimming left V 0 bases short and J 4 bases short, with 14 bases between. CDR1 SGDLS and CDR2 YYNGEE come from the germline V gene. The variable domain in full, completed from reference TRBV9 and TRBJ2-1, reads DSGVTQTPKHLITATGQRVTLRCSPRSGDLSVYWYQQSLDQGLQFLIQYYNGEERAKGNILERFSAQQFPDLHSELNLSSLELGDSALYFCASSVVAGTTYNEQFFGPGTRLTVL.